The present T cell receptor (beta chain) was sequenced within a study of shared clonotypes between healthy human individuals. Study conclusions and caveats: When compared with the clonotypes that were shared by all four sorted-subset donors, the non-shared clonotypes turned out to have lower generation probabilities. Several donors had around 5.2% of their naive CD4 clonotypes in common. Relative to memory subsets, naive subsets generally showed larger estimated richness.

Donors were Caucasian adults residing in Nashville, Tennessee, USA. Germline V lookup: CDR1 SGHRS, CDR2 YFSETQ. CDR3 length: 14 amino acids. V was clipped by 3 bases and J by 6 bases, with 16 bases between them. Sequencing used immunoSEQ multiplex PCR; TCRdb keeps in-frame clones, though not all of them. The sample consists of more than 850,000 clones, around 82% of them appearing once. Comment on this clone: The antigen is undetermined.

V gene TRBV5-1 combines with J gene TRBJ2-7; a possible D gene is TRBD1 (6 bases). This TCR was sampled from a man aged 18 to 35 in good health. Some clones in this sample may be carry-over from other donors' samples. Sequenced sample: memory CD4+ T cells from PBMCs. Indicated subset: CD45RA-negative fraction. CDR3 in DNA: TGCGCCAGCAGCTGGAAAGTTACAGGGACCGAGCAGTACTTC. Translated, it gives CASSWKVTGTEQYF.